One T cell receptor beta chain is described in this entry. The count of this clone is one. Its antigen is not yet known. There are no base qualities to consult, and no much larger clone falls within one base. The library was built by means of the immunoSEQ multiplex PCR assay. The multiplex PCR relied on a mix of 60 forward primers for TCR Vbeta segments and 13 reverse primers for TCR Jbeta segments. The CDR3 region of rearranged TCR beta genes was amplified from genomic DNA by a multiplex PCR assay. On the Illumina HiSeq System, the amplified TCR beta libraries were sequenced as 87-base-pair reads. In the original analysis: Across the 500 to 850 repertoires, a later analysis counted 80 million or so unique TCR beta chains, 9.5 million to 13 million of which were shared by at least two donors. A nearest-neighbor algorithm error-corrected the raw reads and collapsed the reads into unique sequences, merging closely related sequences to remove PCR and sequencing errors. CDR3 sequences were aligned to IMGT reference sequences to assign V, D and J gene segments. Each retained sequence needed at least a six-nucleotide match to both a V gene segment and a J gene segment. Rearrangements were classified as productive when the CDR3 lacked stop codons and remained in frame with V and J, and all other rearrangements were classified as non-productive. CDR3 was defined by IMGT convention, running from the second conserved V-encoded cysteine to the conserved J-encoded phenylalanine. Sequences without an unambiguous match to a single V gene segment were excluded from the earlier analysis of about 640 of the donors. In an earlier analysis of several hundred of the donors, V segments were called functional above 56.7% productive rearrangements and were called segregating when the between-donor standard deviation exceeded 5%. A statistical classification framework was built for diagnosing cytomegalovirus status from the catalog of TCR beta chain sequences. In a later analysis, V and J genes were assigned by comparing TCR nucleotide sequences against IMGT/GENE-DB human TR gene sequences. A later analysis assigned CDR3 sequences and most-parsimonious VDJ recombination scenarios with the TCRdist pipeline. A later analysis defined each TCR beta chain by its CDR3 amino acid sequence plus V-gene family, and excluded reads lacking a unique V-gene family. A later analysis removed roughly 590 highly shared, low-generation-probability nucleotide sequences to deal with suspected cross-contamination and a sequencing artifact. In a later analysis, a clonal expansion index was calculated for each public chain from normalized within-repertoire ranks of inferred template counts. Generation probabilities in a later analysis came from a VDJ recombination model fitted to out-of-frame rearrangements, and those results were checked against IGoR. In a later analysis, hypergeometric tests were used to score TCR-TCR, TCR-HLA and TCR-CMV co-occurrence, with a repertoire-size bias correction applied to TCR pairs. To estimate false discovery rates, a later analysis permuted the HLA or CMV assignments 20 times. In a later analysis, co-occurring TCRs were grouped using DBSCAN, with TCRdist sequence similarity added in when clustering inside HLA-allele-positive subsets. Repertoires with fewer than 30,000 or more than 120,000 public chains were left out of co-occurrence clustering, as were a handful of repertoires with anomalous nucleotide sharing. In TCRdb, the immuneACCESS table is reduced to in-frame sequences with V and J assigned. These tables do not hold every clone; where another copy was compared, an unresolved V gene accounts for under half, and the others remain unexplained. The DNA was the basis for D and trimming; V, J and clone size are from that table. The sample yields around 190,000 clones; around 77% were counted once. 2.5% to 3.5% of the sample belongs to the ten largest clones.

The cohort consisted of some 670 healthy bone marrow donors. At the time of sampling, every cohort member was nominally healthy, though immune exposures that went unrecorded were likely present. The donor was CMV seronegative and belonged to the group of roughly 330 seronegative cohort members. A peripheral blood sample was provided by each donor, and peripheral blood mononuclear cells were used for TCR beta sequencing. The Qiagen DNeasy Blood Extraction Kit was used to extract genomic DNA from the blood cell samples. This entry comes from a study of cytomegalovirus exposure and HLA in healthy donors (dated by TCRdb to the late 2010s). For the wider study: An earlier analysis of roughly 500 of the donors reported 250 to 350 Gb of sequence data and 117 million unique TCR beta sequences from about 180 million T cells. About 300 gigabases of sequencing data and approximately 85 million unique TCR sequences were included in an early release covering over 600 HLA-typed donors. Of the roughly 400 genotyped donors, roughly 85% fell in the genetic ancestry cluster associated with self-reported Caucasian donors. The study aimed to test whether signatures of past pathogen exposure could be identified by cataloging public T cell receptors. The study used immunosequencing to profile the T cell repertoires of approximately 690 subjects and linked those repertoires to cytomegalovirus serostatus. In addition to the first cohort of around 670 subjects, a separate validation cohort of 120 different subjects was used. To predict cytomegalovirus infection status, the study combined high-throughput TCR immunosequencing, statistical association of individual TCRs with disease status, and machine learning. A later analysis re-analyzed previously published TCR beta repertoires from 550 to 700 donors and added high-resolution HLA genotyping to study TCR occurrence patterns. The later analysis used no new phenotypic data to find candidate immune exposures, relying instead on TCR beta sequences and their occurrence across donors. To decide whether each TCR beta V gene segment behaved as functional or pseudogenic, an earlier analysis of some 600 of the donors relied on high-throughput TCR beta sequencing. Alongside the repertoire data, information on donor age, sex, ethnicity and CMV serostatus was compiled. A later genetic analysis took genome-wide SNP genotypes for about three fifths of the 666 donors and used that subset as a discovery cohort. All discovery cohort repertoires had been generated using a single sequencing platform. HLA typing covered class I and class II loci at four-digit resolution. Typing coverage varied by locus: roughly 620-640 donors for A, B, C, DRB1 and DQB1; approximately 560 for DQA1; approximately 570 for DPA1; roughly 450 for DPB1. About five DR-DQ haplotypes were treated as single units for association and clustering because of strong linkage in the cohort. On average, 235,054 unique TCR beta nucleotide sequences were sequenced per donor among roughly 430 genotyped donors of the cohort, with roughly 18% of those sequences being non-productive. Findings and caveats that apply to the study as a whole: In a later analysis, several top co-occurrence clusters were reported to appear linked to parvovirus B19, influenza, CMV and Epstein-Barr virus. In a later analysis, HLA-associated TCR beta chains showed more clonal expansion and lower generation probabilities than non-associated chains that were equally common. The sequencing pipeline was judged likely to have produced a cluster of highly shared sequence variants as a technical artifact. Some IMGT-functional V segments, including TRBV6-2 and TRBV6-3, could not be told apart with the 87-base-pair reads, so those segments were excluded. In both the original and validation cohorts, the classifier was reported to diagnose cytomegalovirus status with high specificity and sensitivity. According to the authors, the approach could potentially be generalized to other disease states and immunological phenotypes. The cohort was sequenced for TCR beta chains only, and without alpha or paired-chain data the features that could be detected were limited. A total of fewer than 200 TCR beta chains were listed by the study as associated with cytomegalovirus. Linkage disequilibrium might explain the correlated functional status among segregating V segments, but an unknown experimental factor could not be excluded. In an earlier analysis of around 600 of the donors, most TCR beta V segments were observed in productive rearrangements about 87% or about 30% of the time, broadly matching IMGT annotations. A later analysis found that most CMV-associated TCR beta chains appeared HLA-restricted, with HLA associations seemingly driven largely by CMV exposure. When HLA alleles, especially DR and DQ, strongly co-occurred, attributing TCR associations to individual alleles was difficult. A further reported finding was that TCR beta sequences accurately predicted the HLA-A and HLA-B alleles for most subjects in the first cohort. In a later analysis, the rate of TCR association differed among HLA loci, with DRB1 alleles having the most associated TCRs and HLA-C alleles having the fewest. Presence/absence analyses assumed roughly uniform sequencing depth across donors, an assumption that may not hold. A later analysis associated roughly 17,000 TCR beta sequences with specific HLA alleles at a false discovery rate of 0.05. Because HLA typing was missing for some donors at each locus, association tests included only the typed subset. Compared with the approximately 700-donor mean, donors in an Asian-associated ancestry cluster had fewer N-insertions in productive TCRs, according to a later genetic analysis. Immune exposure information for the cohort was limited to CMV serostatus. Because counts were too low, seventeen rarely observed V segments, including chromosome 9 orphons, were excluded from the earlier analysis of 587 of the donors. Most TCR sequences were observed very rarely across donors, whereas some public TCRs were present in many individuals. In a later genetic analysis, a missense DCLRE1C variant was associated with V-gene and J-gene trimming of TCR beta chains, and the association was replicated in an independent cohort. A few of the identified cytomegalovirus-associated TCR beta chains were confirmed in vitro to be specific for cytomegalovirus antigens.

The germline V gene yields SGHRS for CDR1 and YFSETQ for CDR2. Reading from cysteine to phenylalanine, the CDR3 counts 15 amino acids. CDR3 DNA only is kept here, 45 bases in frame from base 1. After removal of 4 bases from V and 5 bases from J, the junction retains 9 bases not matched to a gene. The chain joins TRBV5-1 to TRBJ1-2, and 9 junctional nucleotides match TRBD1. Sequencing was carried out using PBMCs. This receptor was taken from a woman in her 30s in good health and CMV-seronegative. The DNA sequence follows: TGCGCCAGCAGCCTCGGACAGGGGAAGGAGTATGGCTACACCTTC. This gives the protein CASSLGQGKEYGYTF.